This is a list of T cell receptor beta chains from one sample in a study of T-cell memory formation after mild COVID-19. Each CDR3 protein is one row after TCRdb ran MiXCR on the 5' RACE reads. The table records about 200,000 distinct CDR3 sequences, over 9% of them present only once. The sample was PBMCs or a T cell subset sorted from them (not recorded which). The receptors derive from a man between 18 and 29 years old who had mild COVID-19 (a few samples of this study predate the infection). Cell type and time point are not known. Each CDR3 is given with its conserved first and last residue. Fields, in order: D gene, clone size, V gene, J gene, CDR3 protein, CDR3 DNA. A D gene is named only where the DNA matches it firmly. Where a row states a size, it is once, few, many or the class of an expanded clone; other rows omit it.

TRBD2	once	TRBV7-2	TRBJ2-3	CASSLYGGARDTQYF	TGTGCCAGCAGCTTATACGGGGGGGCGAGGGATACGCAGTATTTT
.	few	TRBV20-1	TRBJ2-1	CSASGGRPEQFF	TGCAGTGCTAGCGGGGGACGGCCTGAGCAGTTCTTC
.	.	TRBV29-1	TRBJ2-7	CSVLSDGTYEQYF	TGCAGCGTTTTGAGCGATGGGACCTACGAGCAGTACTTC
TRBD1	.	TRBV5-1	TRBJ1-2	CASSLGHGTDYGYTF	TGCGCCAGCAGCTTGGGTCACGGGACAGACTATGGCTACACCTTC
TRBD2	few	TRBV5-1	TRBJ2-1	CASSDRDYLNNEQFF	TGCGCCAGCAGCGACCGGGACTACCTAAACAATGAGCAGTTCTTC
.	.	TRBV5-1	TRBJ1-5	CASSLEGHQPQHF	TGCGCCAGCAGCTTGGAAGGGCATCAGCCCCAGCATTTT
TRBD2	.	TRBV9	TRBJ2-7	CASSEAGGYEQYF	TGTGCCAGCAGCGAGGCGGGGGGCTACGAGCAGTACTTC
.	many	TRBV10-3	TRBJ2-3	CAIRRADTQYF	TGTGCCATCAGGAGGGCAGATACGCAGTATTTT
.	.	TRBV2	TRBJ1-2	CASSDDQGGYGYTF	TGTGCCAGCAGTGATGATCAGGGAGGCTATGGCTACACCTTC
TRBD1	.	TRBV12-3/TRBV12-4	TRBJ2-5	CASSFGQATEETQYF	TGTGCCAGCAGTTTCGGACAGGCGACAGAAGAGACCCAGTACTTC